The 5 T cell receptor beta chains reported below all come from one sample, sequenced in a study of CD8+CD57+ T cells in acquired aplastic anemia (dated by TCRdb to between 2017 and 2018). Reads for this sample came from an Illumina HiSeq 2000. Profiling of TCR beta VDJ combinations and CDR3 sequences used genomic DNA as the template. TCRdb applied fastp at Q25 and MiXCR to the public reads, then kept only in-frame beta chains. All rows with the same CDR3 protein become a single entry with the most common DNA and genes. Across this sample there are 200,000 to 300,000 distinct CDR3 sequences, with roughly 80% seen only once. The ten largest clones take up 35% to 50% of the sample. The patients picked for sequencing were ones in whom flow cytometry had shown an expansion of CD8+CD57+ cells. The source material was sorted CD4+, CD8+, or CD8+CD57+ T cells (not recorded which) from PBMCs. These receptors were taken from a human donor with aplastic anemia.

The chain has TRBV9 and TRBJ1-2, with a possible D match to TRBD1 (5 bases). Trimming left V 4 bases short and J 4 bases short, with 14 bases between. Germline CDR1 and CDR2: SGDLS and YYNGEE. This CDR3 has 14 amino acids. The CDR3 sequence: CASSPYPQAYGYTF. The CDR3 region has the DNA TGTGCCAGCAGCCCCTACCCACAGGCCTATGGCTACACCTTC.

V usage is TRBV20-1 and J usage is TRBJ2-7; TRBD1 agrees at 7 bases. The CDR3 loop spans 15 amino acids. Per germline, CDR1 DFQATT and CDR2 SNEGSKA (reference sequence). J gave up 2 bases and V 3 bases, and 10 bases lay outside the gene matches. This chain's CDR3 is CSASPSTGTTYEQYF. DNA for the CDR3: TGCAGTGCTAGTCCATCGACAGGGACGACCTACGAGCAGTACTTC.

V and J are TRBV7-7 and TRBJ2-7; D is perhaps TRBD1 or TRBD2 (6 bases each). V lost 11 bases and J lost 5, with 16 bases in between. CDR3 size: 12 residues. CDR1 is SSHAT, CDR2 FNYEAQ, per germline (reference sequence). The CDR3 is CAVLRGVDEQYF. The CDR3 bases are TGTGCCGTTCTTAGGGGGGTGGACGAGCAGTACTTC.

The chain employs TRBV2 and TRBJ2-3; the match to TRBD2 covers 10 bases. CDR3 size: 14 residues. CDR1 and CDR2 (germline): SNHLY, FYNNEI. V trimming: 6 bases; J trimming: 10 bases; junction bases outside the gene matches: 10. CDR3 amino acids: CASSLAGGRVAQYF. Written as DNA, the CDR3 is TGTGCCAGCAGCTTAGCGGGGGGACGCGTTGCGCAGTATTTT. The full variable domain, its missing parts supplied by reference TRBV2 and TRBJ2-3, is EPEVTQTPSHQVTQMGQEVILRCVPISNHLYFYWYRQILGQKVEFLVSFYNNEISEKSEIFDDQFSVERPDGSNFTLKIRSTKLEDSAMYFCASSLAGGRVAQYFGPGTRLTVL.

The CDR3 nucleotides read TGTGCCAGCAGTTTTAGCGGGACTTGGGGTAAGACCCAGTTCCACTTT. This encodes CASSFSGTWGKTQFHF. The chain joins TRBV7-3 to TRBJ1-6; D is possibly TRBD1 (5 bases). Germline assignment: CDR1 SGHTA and CDR2 FQGTGA. The CDR3 covers 16 residues. V lost 6 bases and J lost 17, with 29 bases in between.